A single sample gave rise to the 5 T cell receptor beta chains below, sequenced in a study of blood T cell repertoires in COVID-19. Sequencing was performed with immunoSEQ multiplex PCR; in TCRdb, only in-frame clones are kept and a portion is missing. The sample contains about 270,000 clones, approximately 90% of which appear only once. Sequencing was performed on PBMCs or T cells enriched from blood (not recorded which). The receptors come from a woman in her thirties or forties with acute COVID-19.

V and J are TRBV18 and TRBJ2-1, with TRBD1 matching 10 bases. CDR1 and CDR2 (germline): KGHSH, LQKENI. V trimming: 6 bases; J trimming: 6 bases; junction bases outside the gene matches: 5. CDR3 length: 14 residues. The CDR3 reads CASSQGQGFNEQFF. In DNA form, the CDR3 reads TGTGCCAGCTCGCAGGGACAGGGGTTCAATGAGCAGTTCTTC.

This clone was observed once. The chain links TRBV5-1 to TRBJ2-3; TRBD2 might be the D (6 bases). This CDR3 contains 14 residues. Trimming removed 3 bases from V and 2 bases from J, with 10 bases in between. Germline-derived CDR1 and CDR2 are SGHRS and YFSETQ. This CDR3 is CASSSGLATDTQYF. The CDR3, as DNA: TGCGCCAGCAGCTCGGGACTTGCCACAGATACGCAGTATTTT. Combining the CDR3 with reference TRBV5-1 and TRBJ2-3 gives the whole variable domain KAGVTQTPRYLIKTRGQQVTLSCSPISGHRSVSWYQQTPGQGLQFLFEYFSETQRNKGNFPGRFSGRQFSNSRSEMNVSTLELGDSALYLCASSSGLATDTQYFGPGTRLTVL.

This chain links TRBV2 with TRBJ1-5, with a weak D call TRBD1 (6 bases). Germline V lookup: CDR1 SNHLY, CDR2 FYNNEI. Trimming cost V 4 bases and J 4 bases, with 14 bases left between them. The CDR3 has 15 residues. The DNA of the CDR3 is TGTGCCAGCAGTGGGGGGCAGGGAATAAATCAGCCCCAGCATTTT. Translating it yields CASSGGQGINQPQHF.

J is TRBJ2-3 and V is TRBV28; 8 bases match TRBD2. Germline V lookup: CDR1 MDHEN, CDR2 SYDVKM. The CDR3 runs 19 residues. The V and J ends lost 5 bases and 0 bases, in that order; junction bases with no gene match: 16. The CDR3 sequence: CASSPQYHRTSLSTDTQYF. In nucleotides, the CDR3 is TGTGCCAGCAGTCCCCAGTACCACAGGACTAGCCTTAGCACAGATACGCAGTATTTT.

This chain connects TRBV28 to TRBJ1-2; D perhaps matches TRBD1 (5 bases). Trimming left V 6 bases short and J 0 bases short, with 17 bases between. The CDR3 has 16 residues. Germline V gene lookup returns CDR1 MDHEN and CDR2 SYDVKM. This CDR3 reads CASSSWTTYPNYGYTF. In DNA form, the CDR3 reads TGTGCCAGCAGCTCCTGGACAACCTACCCTAACTATGGCTACACCTTC.